These T cell receptor beta chains were read from a single sample in a study of blood T cell repertoires in COVID-19. Libraries were prepared by immunoSEQ multiplex PCR; TCRdb keeps only in-frame clonotypes and omits some of them. The sample lists 250,000 to 300,000 clones, 84% occurring once. Sequencing was carried out using peripheral blood. The receptors stem from a man aged 60-69 years with acute or convalescent COVID-19. CDR3s include the opening cysteine and the closing phenylalanine or tryptophan. A D gene is named only where the DNA matches it firmly. Clone size is given for some rows only: seen once, a few or many times, or a class if the clone is expanded.

abundance	j_gene	d_gene	v_gene	CDR3aa	CDR3nt
-	TRBJ2-5	-	TRBV7-6	CASSLPEMRGFQETQYF	TGTGCCAGCAGCTTACCCGAGATGCGGGGTTTTCAAGAGACCCAGTACTTC
-	TRBJ2-3	-	TRBV5-4	CASSLQGSTDTQYF	TGTGCCAGCAGCTTGCAGGGGAGCACAGATACGCAGTATTTT
-	TRBJ1-1	-	TRBV5-1	CASSLDNLNTEAFF	TGCGCCAGCAGCTTGGACAACCTGAACACTGAAGCTTTCTTT
few	TRBJ1-4	-	TRBV2	CASSEELGGEKLFF	TGTGCCAGCAGTGAGGAGCTTGGGGGCGAAAAACTGTTTTTT
-	TRBJ1-1	-	TRBV29-1	CSVEDSTYAGASEAFF	TGCAGCGTTGAAGATTCAACGTACGCAGGGGCTTCTGAAGCTTTCTTT
-	TRBJ2-2	TRBD2	TRBV7-8	CASSFLGSPGLATGVGELFF	TGTGCCAGCAGCTTTTTAGGGTCGCCCGGACTAGCGACCGGGGTCGGGGAGCTGTTTTTT
-	TRBJ2-3	TRBD2	TRBV19	CASSMRLAGRTDTQYF	TGTGCCAGTAGTATGAGGCTAGCGGGGCGCACAGATACGCAGTATTTT
-	TRBJ2-7	-	TRBV3-1/TRBV3-2	CASSQGQAGSYEQYF	TGTGCCAGCAGCCAAGGACAGGCAGGCTCCTACGAGCAGTACTTC
once	TRBJ2-1	TRBD1	TRBV20-1	CSASTGTGDKSSYNEQFF	TGCAGTGCTAGTACCGGGACAGGGGACAAAAGCTCCTACAATGAGCAGTTCTTC
-	TRBJ2-7	TRBD1	TRBV18	CASSPGQETYEQYF	TGTGCCAGCTCACCAGGACAGGAGACCTACGAGCAGTACTTC
-	TRBJ2-7	TRBD2	TRBV6-7	CASSYPGTSGSYEQYF	TGTGCCAGCAGTTACCCTGGGACTAGCGGGAGTTACGAGCAGTACTTC
-	TRBJ1-1	-	TRBV3-1/TRBV3-2	CASSPGSDTEAFF	TGTGCCAGCAGCCCGGGTAGCGATACTGAAGCTTTCTTT
few	TRBJ1-1	-	TRBV30	CAWGLTMNTEAFF	TGTGCCTGGGGATTAACAATGAACACTGAAGCTTTCTTT
-	TRBJ2-2	TRBD1	TRBV18	CASSPAGGDTGELFF	TGTGCCAGCTCACCAGCAGGGGGCGACACCGGGGAGCTGTTTTTT
-	TRBJ2-2	-	TRBV11-2	CASSLSGVGELFF	TGTGCCAGCAGCTTGAGCGGTGTCGGGGAGCTGTTTTTT
-	TRBJ1-2	-	TRBV19	CASSNRNYGYTF	TGTGCCAGTAGTAACAGGAACTATGGCTACACCTTC
-	TRBJ2-7	TRBD1	TRBV4-1	CASRDRGSYEQYF	TGCGCCAGCAGGGACAGGGGTTCCTACGAGCAGTACTTC
-	TRBJ2-4	TRBD1	TRBV28	CASSFQGQGLAKNIQYF	TGTGCCAGCAGTTTTCAAGGACAGGGGCTAGCCAAAAACATTCAGTACTTC
-	TRBJ2-3	TRBD1	TRBV9	CASTIEGGLTDTQYF	TGTGCCAGCACTATAGAAGGGGGCTTAACAGATACGCAGTATTTT
-	TRBJ2-1	-	TRBV7-2	CASSSGYTMQQFF	TGTGCCAGCAGCTCGGGGTATACAATGCAGCAGTTCTTC
-	TRBJ2-5	TRBD2	TRBV7-8	CASSLRGSQETQYF	TGTGCCAGCAGCTTGCGCGGGAGCCAAGAGACCCAGTACTTC
-	TRBJ1-2	-	TRBV3-1/TRBV3-2	CASSQDLGVGYTF	TGTGCCAGCAGCCAAGACTTAGGGGTTGGCTACACCTTC
few	TRBJ2-2	TRBD1	TRBV4-2	CASSQETGVDGELFF	TGTGCCAGCAGCCAAGAAACAGGGGTCGACGGGGAGCTGTTTTTT
-	TRBJ1-2	-	TRBV20-1	CSASKQGSYGYTF	TGCAGTGCTAGTAAACAGGGAAGCTATGGCTACACCTTC
-	TRBJ1-6	-	TRBV5-4	CASSRDVNSPLHF	TGTGCCAGCAGCCGGGATGTAAATTCACCCCTCCACTTT
-	TRBJ1-1	-	TRBV21-1	CASSKALSENTEAFF	TGTGCCAGCAGCAAAGCGCTTTCAGAGAACACTGAAGCTTTCTTT
few	TRBJ2-1	TRBD2	TRBV7-2	CASSRTSGRALNEQFF	TGTGCCAGCAGTCGGACTAGCGGGAGGGCGCTCAATGAGCAGTTCTTC
-	TRBJ2-7	-	TRBV7-3	CASSPAPGTQYEQYF	TGTGCCAGCAGCCCCGCCCCCGGGACACAGTACGAGCAGTACTTC
-	TRBJ1-1	-	TRBV7-3	CASSFGGVNTEAFF	TGTGCCAGCAGCTTTGGAGGGGTGAACACTGAAGCTTTCTTT
-	TRBJ2-7	TRBD2	TRBV7-9	CASSWGLAGPYEQYF	TGTGCCAGCAGCTGGGGACTAGCGGGACCCTACGAGCAGTACTTC
-	TRBJ2-7	-	TRBV27	CASSFGSGYEQYF	TGTGCCAGCAGTTTCGGGTCCGGGTACGAGCAGTACTTC
-	TRBJ2-2	TRBD2	TRBV5-5	CASSLARTRSGELFF	TGTGCCAGCAGCTTGGCGCGGACTAGGTCCGGGGAGCTGTTTTTT
once	TRBJ2-7	TRBD1	TRBV27	CASSQQGAGLEQYF	TGTGCCAGCAGCCAACAGGGGGCGGGTCTCGAGCAGTACTTC
-	TRBJ2-7	TRBD1	TRBV19	CASSISDRGVYEQYF	TGTGCCAGTAGTATTTCCGACAGGGGAGTATACGAGCAGTACTTC
-	TRBJ2-2	TRBD2	TRBV7-6	CASSLELRGGSTGELFF	TGTGCCAGCAGCTTAGAGTTGCGGGGGGGCAGTACCGGGGAGCTGTTTTTT
-	TRBJ2-4	-	TRBV19	CASRQGTLASGKNIQYF	TGTGCCAGTCGACAGGGGACCTTGGCTAGCGGCAAAAACATTCAGTACTTC
once	TRBJ2-3	TRBD1	TRBV28	CASSLEGAGTDTQYF	TGTGCCAGCAGTTTAGAGGGGGCGGGCACAGATACGCAGTATTTT
-	TRBJ2-1	-	TRBV7-3	CASSPGTHGGNEQFF	TGTGCCAGCAGCCCCGGGACACATGGAGGCAATGAGCAGTTCTTC
-	TRBJ2-1	-	TRBV7-2	CASSFQGGPYNEQFF	TGTGCCAGCAGTTTTCAGGGGGGCCCATACAATGAGCAGTTCTTC